Sample share makes the clone carrying this TCR beta chain medium-sized. Its target is unknown. The data stem from a study of CD4+ T cells in melanoma. Notes on the study in general: A reported correlation linked neoantigen-specific CD4+ T cells to CD8+, macrophage and B cell function. Diverse differentiation states were reported for melanoma neoantigen-specific CD4+ T cells.

Some clones are missing from TCRdb's copy, which holds only in-frame ones; the method was immunoSEQ multiplex PCR. The data show 9,000 to 10,000 clones, around 69% seen once. This clonotype was obtained from a human donor with melanoma. The sample consisted of tumor tissue.

The CDR3 DNA is TGCGCCAGCAGTAGTGTGGGGAATAATTCACCCCTCCACTTT. The encoded protein is CASSSVGNNSPLHF. The V call is TRBV10-2, the J call TRBJ1-6, with D hard to call. V lost 5 bases, J lost 5 bases, and 10 bases lay in between. The CDR3 runs 14 residues. Germline V lookup: CDR1 WSHSY, CDR2 SAAADI.